Listed below are T cell receptor beta chains from one sample, sequenced in a study of T cells in Graves' hyperthyroidism and ophthalmopathy. One entry per CDR3 protein, called by TCRdb with MiXCR from the multiplex PCR reads. The sample shows about 530,000 distinct CDR3 sequences, approximately 17% of them seen only once. Sequenced sample: blood. Source of these receptors: a woman aged 18 to 35 with Graves' ophthalmopathy. Each CDR3 is given with its conserved first and last residue. A D gene is named only where the DNA matches it firmly. A row's size may be missing; if present it is once, few, many or a size class.

CASSLDGTVRGNTIYF	TGCGCCAGCAGCTTGGACGGAACAGTCCGTGGAAACACCATATATTTT	TRBV5-1	.	TRBJ1-3	few
CASSLDGRPREQYF	TGCGCCAGCAGCTTGGATGGCCGTCCTAGGGAGCAGTACTTC	TRBV5-1	.	TRBJ2-7	.
CASSLAGALGGGYTF	TGTGCCAGCAGCTTAGCGGGGGCTCTCGGCGGAGGCTACACCTTC	TRBV7-2	.	TRBJ1-2	.
CSVEESGAQNTEAFF	TGCAGCGTTGAAGAATCGGGGGCGCAGAACACTGAAGCTTTCTTT	TRBV29-1	.	TRBJ1-1	many
CASSLAEGSYNEQFF	TGCGCCAGCAGCTTGGCCGAGGGTTCCTACAATGAGCAGTTCTTC	TRBV5-1	.	TRBJ2-1	few
CASSYRPAAHNEQFF	TGTGCCAGCAGTTATCGCCCAGCGGCACACAATGAGCAGTTCTTC	TRBV6-6	.	TRBJ2-1	many
CASSSPGTAGNTIYF	TGTGCCAGCAGCTCCCCCGGGACAGCTGGAAACACCATATATTTT	TRBV7-9	TRBD1	TRBJ1-3	.
CASSQDARGLRSYTF	TGTGCCAGCAGCCAAGATGCTCGAGGGCTCCGGAGCTACACCTTC	TRBV3-1	.	TRBJ1-2	many
CASSIGEWTDTQYF	TGTGCCAGTAGTATAGGGGAGTGGACAGATACGCAGTATTTT	TRBV19	.	TRBJ2-3	.
CASSDGTGGSDTQYF	TGTGCCAGCAGTGACGGGACAGGGGGCTCAGATACGCAGTATTTT	TRBV6-4	TRBD1	TRBJ2-3	.
CASSLDRGADTEAFF	TGTGCCAGCAGCTTGGACCGAGGCGCTGACACTGAAGCTTTCTTT	TRBV7-9	.	TRBJ1-1	many
CASSLGLPYTQYF	TGTGCCAGCAGTTTAGGTCTCCCTTATACGCAGTATTTT	TRBV12-3/TRBV12-4	.	TRBJ2-3	.
CASSDVSLASQYF	TGTGCCAGCAGCGACGTGAGCCTAGCCTCTCAGTATTTT	TRBV11-2	.	TRBJ2-3	many
CSASRGNSNQPQHF	TGCAGTGCTAGCAGGGGGAATAGCAATCAGCCCCAGCATTTT	TRBV20-1	TRBD1	TRBJ1-5	many
CASSGSGRLTGELFF	TGTGCCAGCAGCGGGAGCGGGAGATTAACCGGGGAGCTGTTTTTT	TRBV11-3	TRBD2	TRBJ2-2	many
CASALRGYGYTF	TGTGCCAGCGCCCTCCGAGGCTATGGCTACACCTTC	TRBV6-1	.	TRBJ1-2	many
CASSLANFPGDTF	TGTGCCAGCAGCTTAGCGAACTTCCCAGGGGACACCTTC	TRBV11-2	.	TRBJ1-2	few
CASSWDSSYEQYF	TGTGCCAGCAGTTGGGACAGCTCCTACGAGCAGTACTTC	TRBV2	TRBD1	TRBJ2-7	many
CASSHLRTPTDTQYF	TGTGCCAGCAGCCACCTCAGGACCCCCACAGATACGCAGTATTTT	TRBV3-1	.	TRBJ2-3	.
CASNPTGATTGELFF	TGTGCCAGCAACCCGACAGGGGCCACCACCGGGGAGCTGTTTTTT	TRBV5-5	TRBD1	TRBJ2-2	.
CASSLVSATVEKLFF	TGTGCCAGCAGCTTAGTCTCGGCAACGGTTGAAAAACTGTTTTTT	TRBV7-9	.	TRBJ1-4	.
CASSPIAGANNEQFF	TGCGCCAGCAGCCCAATAGCGGGAGCTAACAATGAGCAGTTCTTC	TRBV5-1	TRBD2	TRBJ2-1	few
CASSYSTGMNTEAFF	TGTGCCAGCAGTTACTCGACAGGTATGAACACTGAAGCTTTCTTT	TRBV6-5	.	TRBJ1-1	many
CASSPGVPSGNTIYF	TGTGCCAGCAGCCCTGGAGTCCCCTCTGGAAACACCATATATTTT	TRBV2	.	TRBJ1-3	few
CASSSPRVEESQSYNEQFF	TGTGCCAGCAGCTCTCCTAGGGTAGAGGAGAGCCAATCCTACAATGAGCAGTTCTTC	TRBV28	.	TRBJ2-1	.
CASSLGGVINDIQYF	TGTGCCAGCAGCTTAGGAGGGGTTATTAACGACATTCAGTACTTC	TRBV7-2	.	TRBJ2-4	few
CASSPGGAPSTDTQYF	TGTGCCAGCAGCCCTGGGGGGGCTCCTAGCACAGATACGCAGTATTTT	TRBV3-1	.	TRBJ2-3	many
CASSYSVGGDDGYTF	TGTGCCAGCAGTTACTCCGTCGGGGGGGACGATGGCTACACCTTC	TRBV6-5	.	TRBJ1-2	many
CSVGSNQPQHF	TGCAGTGTGGGTAGCAATCAGCCCCAGCATTTT	TRBV20-1	.	TRBJ1-5	few
CASSFVEGLSMNTEAFF	TGTGCCAGCAGTTTCGTAGAAGGACTGTCCATGAACACTGAAGCTTTCTTT	TRBV6-1	.	TRBJ1-1	many
CAWSVADGYTF	TGTGCCTGGAGTGTTGCGGACGGCTACACCTTC	TRBV30	.	TRBJ1-2	many
CASRPPYNTGELFF	TGCGCCAGCCGCCCCCCCTATAACACCGGGGAGCTGTTTTTT	TRBV10-2	.	TRBJ2-2	.
CAWSVRLAGGTDTQYF	TGTGCCTGGAGTGTACGCCTAGCGGGGGGCACAGATACGCAGTATTTT	TRBV30	TRBD2	TRBJ2-3	many
CASSYGGAVSSYEQYF	TGTGCCAGCAGTTACGGGGGGGCGGTGAGCTCCTACGAGCAGTACTTC	TRBV6-5	.	TRBJ2-7	many
CATTAVSGELFF	TGTGCCACCACCGCGGTATCCGGGGAGCTGTTTTTT	TRBV28	.	TRBJ2-2	many
CASSPMDRGLTDTQYF	TGTGCCAGCAGCCCTATGGACAGGGGGCTCACAGATACGCAGTATTTT	TRBV7-3	TRBD1	TRBJ2-3	many
CASSPGLAADSTDTQYF	TGTGCCAGCAGCCCGGGACTAGCGGCGGATAGCACAGATACGCAGTATTTT	TRBV28	TRBD2	TRBJ2-3	many
CASSPRFTDTQYF	TGTGCCAGCAGCCCCCGTTTCACAGATACGCAGTATTTT	TRBV11-2	.	TRBJ2-3	many
CASSPDTTEAFF	TGTGCCAGCAGCCCAGACACCACTGAAGCTTTCTTT	TRBV28	.	TRBJ1-1	many
CASSPWGSYEQFF	TGTGCCAGCAGCCCCTGGGGGAGTTATGAGCAGTTCTTC	TRBV11-3	.	TRBJ2-1	.
CSASRRDDQPQHF	TGCAGTGCTAGTAGGAGGGACGATCAGCCCCAGCATTTT	TRBV20-1	.	TRBJ1-5	.